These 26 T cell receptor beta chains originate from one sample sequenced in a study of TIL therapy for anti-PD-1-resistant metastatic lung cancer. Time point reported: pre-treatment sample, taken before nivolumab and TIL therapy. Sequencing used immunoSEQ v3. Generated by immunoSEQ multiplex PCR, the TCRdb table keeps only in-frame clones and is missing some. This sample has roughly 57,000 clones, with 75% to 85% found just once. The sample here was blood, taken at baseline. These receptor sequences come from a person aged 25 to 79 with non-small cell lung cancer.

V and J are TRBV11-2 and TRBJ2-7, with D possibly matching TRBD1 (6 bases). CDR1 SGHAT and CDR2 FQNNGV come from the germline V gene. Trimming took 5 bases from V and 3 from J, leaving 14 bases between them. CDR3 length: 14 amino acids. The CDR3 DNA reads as TGTGCCAGCAGCCCAATGGGCAGGGGCTACGAGCAGTACTTC. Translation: CASSPMGRGYEQYF.

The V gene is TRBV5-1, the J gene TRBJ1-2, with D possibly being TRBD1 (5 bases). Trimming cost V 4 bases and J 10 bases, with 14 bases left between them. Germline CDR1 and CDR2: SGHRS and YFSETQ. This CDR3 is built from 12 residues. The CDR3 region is CASSTDINDYTF. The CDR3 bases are TGCGCCAGCAGCACGGACATTAACGACTACACCTTC. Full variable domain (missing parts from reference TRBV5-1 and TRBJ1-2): KAGVTQTPRYLIKTRGQQVTLSCSPISGHRSVSWYQQTPGQGLQFLFEYFSETQRNKGNFPGRFSGRQFSNSRSEMNVSTLELGDSALYLCASSTDINDYTFGSGTRLTVV.

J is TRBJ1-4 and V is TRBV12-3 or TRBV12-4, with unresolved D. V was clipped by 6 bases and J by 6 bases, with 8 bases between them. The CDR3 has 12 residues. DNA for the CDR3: TGTGCCAGCAGATCTTCAGATGAAAAACTGTTTTTT. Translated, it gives CASRSSDEKLFF.

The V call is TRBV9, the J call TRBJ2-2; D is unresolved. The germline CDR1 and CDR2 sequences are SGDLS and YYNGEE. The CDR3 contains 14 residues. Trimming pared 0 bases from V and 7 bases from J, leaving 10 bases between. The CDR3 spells CASSVVSVGGELFF. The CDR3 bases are TGTGCCAGCAGCGTAGTGTCGGTGGGCGGGGAGCTGTTTTTT.

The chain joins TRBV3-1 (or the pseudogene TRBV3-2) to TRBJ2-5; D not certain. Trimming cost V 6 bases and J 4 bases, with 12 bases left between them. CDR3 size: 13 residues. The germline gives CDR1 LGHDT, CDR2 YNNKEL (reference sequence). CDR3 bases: TGTGCCAGCAGGGGTTGGATCCCAGAGACCCAGTACTTC. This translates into CASRGWIPETQYF.

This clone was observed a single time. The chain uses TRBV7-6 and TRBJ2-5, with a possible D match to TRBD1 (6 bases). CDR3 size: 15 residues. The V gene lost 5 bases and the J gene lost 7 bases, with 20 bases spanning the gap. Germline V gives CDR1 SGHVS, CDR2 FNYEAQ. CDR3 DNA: TGTGCCAGCAGCCCAACCCCCGGGACAATCCGGACCCAGTACTTC. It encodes CASSPTPGTIRTQYF.

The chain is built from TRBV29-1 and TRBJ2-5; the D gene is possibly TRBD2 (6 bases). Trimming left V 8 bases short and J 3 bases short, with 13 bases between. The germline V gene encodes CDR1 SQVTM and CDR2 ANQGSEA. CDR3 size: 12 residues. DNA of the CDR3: TGCAGCTGGCGGGGAGCTAAAGAGACCCAGTACTTC. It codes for CSWRGAKETQYF.

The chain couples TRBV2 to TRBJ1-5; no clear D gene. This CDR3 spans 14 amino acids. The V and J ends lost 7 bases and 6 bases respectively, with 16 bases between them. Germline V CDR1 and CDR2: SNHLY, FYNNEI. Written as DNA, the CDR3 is TGTGCCAGCAAAGCAGAGTACCCTGGTCAGCCCCAGCATTTT. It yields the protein CASKAEYPGQPQHF.

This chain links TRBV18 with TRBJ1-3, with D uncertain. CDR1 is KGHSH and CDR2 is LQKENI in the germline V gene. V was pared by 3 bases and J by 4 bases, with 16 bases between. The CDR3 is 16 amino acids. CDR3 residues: CASSPRGGPGGNTIYF. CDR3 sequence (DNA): TGTGCCAGCTCACCTCGTGGAGGGCCGGGAGGAAACACCATATATTTT.

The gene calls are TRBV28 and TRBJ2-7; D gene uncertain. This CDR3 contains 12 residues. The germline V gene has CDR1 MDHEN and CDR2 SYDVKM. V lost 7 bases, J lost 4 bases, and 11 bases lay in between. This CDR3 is CASNVRGYEQYF. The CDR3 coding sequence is TGTGCCAGCAACGTCCGAGGTTACGAGCAGTACTTC.

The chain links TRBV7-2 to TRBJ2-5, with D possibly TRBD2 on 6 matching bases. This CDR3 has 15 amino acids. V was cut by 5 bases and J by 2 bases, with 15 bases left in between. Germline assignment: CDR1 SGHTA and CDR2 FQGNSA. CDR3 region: CASSRGWGGQETQYF. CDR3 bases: TGTGCCAGCAGCCGTGGATGGGGAGGTCAAGAGACCCAGTACTTC. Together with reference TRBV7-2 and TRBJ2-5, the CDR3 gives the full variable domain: GAGVSQSPSNKVTEKGKDVELRCDPISGHTALYWYRQSLGQGLEFLIYFQGNSAPDKSGLPSDRFSAERTGGSVSTLTIQRTQQEDSAVYLCASSRGWGGQETQYFGPGTRLLVL.

The DNA of the CDR3 is TGTGCCAGCAGCTTAAGTAGCGGGGGAGGGAATGAGCAGTTCTTC. Encoded protein: CASSLSSGGGNEQFF. This chain joins TRBV7-7 and TRBJ2-1; 9 bases fit TRBD2. Germline V CDR1 and CDR2: SSHAT, FNYEAQ (reference sequence). CDR3 size: 15 residues. With 2 bases clipped from V and 7 bases from J, the junction kept 6 bases outside the gene matches.

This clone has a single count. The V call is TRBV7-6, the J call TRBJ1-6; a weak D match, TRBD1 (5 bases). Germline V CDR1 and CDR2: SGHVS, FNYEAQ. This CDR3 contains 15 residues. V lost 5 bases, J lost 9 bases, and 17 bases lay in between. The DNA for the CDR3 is TGTGCCAGCAGCCCGACCGGGGGGACCGTTTCACCCCTCCACTTT. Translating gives CASSPTGGTVSPLHF.

The CDR3 protein is CASSLLAVSETQYF. DNA for the CDR3: TGTGCCAGCTCACTGCTCGCCGTGTCCGAGACCCAGTACTTC. J is TRBJ2-5 and V is TRBV18, with D hard to call. V dropped 4 bases and J dropped 5 bases, with 14 bases sitting between them. The CDR3 is 14 amino acids. Germline CDR1 is KGHSH and CDR2 is LQKENI.

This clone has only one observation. CDR3: CASSLDLVGEAFF. Written as DNA, the CDR3 is TGCGCCAGCAGCTTGGACCTGGTTGGTGAAGCTTTCTTT. V usage is TRBV5-1 and J usage is TRBJ1-1; D gene unclear. Trimming pared 0 bases from V and 7 bases from J, leaving 10 bases between. This CDR3 has 13 amino acids. The V gene's germline CDR1 is SGHRS and CDR2 YFSETQ.

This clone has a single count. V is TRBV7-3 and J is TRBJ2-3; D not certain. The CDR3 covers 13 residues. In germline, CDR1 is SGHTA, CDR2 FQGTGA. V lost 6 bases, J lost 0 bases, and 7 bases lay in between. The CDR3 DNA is TGTGCCAGCAGAGAACCTAGCACAGATACGCAGTATTTT. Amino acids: CASREPSTDTQYF.

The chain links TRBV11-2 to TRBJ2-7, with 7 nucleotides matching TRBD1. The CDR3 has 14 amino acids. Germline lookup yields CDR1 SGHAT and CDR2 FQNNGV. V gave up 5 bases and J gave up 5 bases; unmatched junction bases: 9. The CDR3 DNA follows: TGTGCCAGCAGCCCCCAGACAGGGTACCACGAGCAGTACTTC. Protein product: CASSPQTGYHEQYF.

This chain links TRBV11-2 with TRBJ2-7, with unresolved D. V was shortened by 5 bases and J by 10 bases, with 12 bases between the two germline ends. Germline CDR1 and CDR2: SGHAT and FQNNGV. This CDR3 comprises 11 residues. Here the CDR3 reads CASSAGPEQYF. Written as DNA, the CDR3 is TGTGCCAGCAGCGCCGGTCCAGAACAGTACTTC.

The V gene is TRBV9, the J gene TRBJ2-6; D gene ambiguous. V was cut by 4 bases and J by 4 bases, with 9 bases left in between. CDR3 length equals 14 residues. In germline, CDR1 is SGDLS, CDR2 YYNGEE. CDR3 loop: CASSLDSGANVLTF. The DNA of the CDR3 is TGTGCCAGCAGCCTCGATTCGGGGGCCAACGTCCTGACTTTC.

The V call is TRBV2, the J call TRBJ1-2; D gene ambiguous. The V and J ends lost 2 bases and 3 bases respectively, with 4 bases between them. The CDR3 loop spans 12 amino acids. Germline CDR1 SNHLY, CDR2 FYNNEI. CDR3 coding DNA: TGTGCCAGCAGTGAACAGGACTATGGCTACACCTTC. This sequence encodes CASSEQDYGYTF.

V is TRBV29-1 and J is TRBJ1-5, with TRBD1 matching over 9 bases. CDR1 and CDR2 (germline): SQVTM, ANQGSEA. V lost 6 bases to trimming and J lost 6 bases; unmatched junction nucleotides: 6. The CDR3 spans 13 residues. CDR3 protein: CSVGQGGSQPQHF. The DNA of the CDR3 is TGCAGCGTGGGACAGGGCGGGAGTCAGCCCCAGCATTTT.

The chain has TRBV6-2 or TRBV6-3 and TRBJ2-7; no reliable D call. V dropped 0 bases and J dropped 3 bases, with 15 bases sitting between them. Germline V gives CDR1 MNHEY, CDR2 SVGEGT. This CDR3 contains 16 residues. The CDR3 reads CASSYSRRAKFYEQYF. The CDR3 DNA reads TGTGCCAGCAGTTACTCGAGAAGGGCTAAATTCTACGAGCAGTACTTC.

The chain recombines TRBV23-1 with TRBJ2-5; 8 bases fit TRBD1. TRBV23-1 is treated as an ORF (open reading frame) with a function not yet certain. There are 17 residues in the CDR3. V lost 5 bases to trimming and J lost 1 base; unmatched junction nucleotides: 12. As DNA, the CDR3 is TGCGCCAGCAGTAACTACCGGGACAGGCGGCCCCAAGAGACCCAGTACTTC. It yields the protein CASSNYRDRRPQETQYF.

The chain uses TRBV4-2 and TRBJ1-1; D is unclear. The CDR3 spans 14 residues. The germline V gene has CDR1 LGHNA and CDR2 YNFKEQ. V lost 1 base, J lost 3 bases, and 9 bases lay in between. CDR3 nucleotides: TGTGCCAGCAGCCAAGGGGTGTCGGACACTGAAGCTTTCTTT. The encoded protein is CASSQGVSDTEAFF.

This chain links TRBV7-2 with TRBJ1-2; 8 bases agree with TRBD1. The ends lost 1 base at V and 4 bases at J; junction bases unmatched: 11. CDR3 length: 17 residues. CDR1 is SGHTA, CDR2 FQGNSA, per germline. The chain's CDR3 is CASSLGGGDRRLYGYTF. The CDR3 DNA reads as TGTGCCAGCAGCTTAGGAGGGGGGGACAGGCGCCTCTATGGCTACACCTTC.

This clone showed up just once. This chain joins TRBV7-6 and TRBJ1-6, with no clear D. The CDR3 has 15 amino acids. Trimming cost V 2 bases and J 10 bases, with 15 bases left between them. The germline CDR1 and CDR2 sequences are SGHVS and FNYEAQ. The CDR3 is CASSLIDSLGSPLHF. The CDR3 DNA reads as TGTGCCAGCAGCTTAATAGACTCTTTAGGCTCACCCCTCCACTTT.